The present entry profiles one T cell receptor (beta chain) with its context. Its antigen is not identified. The junction differs from germline at one of its ends, possibly a read error. The data were taken from a study of cytomegalovirus exposure and HLA in healthy donors. Study results and caveats: Common viral pathogens seemed to be connected with several of the most significant clusters, according to a later analysis. Associated with cytomegalovirus, according to the listing, were 150 to 200 TCR beta chains. Associated with HLA alleles at 0.05 false discovery rate in a later analysis were 16,951 TCR beta sequences.

The donors gave bone marrow, and they were healthy. PCR primers comprised 60 Vbeta and 13 Jbeta primers. The method was immunoSEQ multiplex PCR; TCRdb's version includes in-frame clones alone and lacks a portion of them. The sample has more than 80,000 clones, about 75% seen once. Germline lookup yields CDR1 SGHRS and CDR2 YFSETQ. The CDR3 length is 15 residues. Specimen: PBMCs. The TCR comes from a man aged 35 to 55 in good health and CMV-seronegative. The gene calls are TRBV5-1 and TRBJ2-3; TRBD1 matches at 10 bases. The CDR3 DNA is TGCGCCAGCAGTTTGGACAGGGGGGGAAGGGATACGCAGTATTTT. This gives the protein CASSLDRGGRDTQYF.